The 31 T cell receptor beta chains below were found in one sample sequenced in a study of regulatory T cells in long-lasting Graves disease. Arm-PCR with iRepertoire HTBI primers amplified the CDR3 regions for these TCR beta libraries. TCRdb fed the multiplex PCR reads into MiXCR, producing one record per CDR3 protein. Of about 470,000 distinct CDR3 sequences in the sample, roughly 21% are singletons; the top ten hold over 6%. The time point: persistent/refractory GD, antithyroid drugs over 5 years with positive TRAb. Generation of the TCR library employed RNA extracted from PBMCs. The source material was peripheral blood mononuclear cells (PBMCs), sampled when the disease was refractory, from a patient treated with antithyroid drugs. These receptors originate from a female donor with Graves disease.

This clonotype was seen only a few times. The chain couples TRBV9 to TRBJ1-6; TRBD1 matches 7 bases. Trimming removed 1 base from V and 5 bases from J; junction bases left unmatched: 3. Germline CDR1 and CDR2: SGDLS and YYNGEE. The CDR3 runs 15 residues. Here the CDR3 reads CASSVSGQNNSPLHF. The CDR3 DNA sequence: TGTGCCAGCAGCGTATCGGGACAGAATAATTCACCCCTCCACTTT.

A remark on this clonotype: Since a much larger clone is just one base distant, this may be a read error. The chain joins TRBV28 to TRBJ2-7; D gene ambiguous. CDR3 size: 14 residues. CDR1 is MDHEN and CDR2 is SYDVKM in the germline V gene. The CDR3 coding sequence is TGTGCCAGCAGCTACCGTGGGATCACCTACGAGCAGCACTTC. Translated, it gives CASSYRGITYEQHF.

This clonotype was seen many times. V gene TRBV7-2 combines with J gene TRBJ1-2; no clear D gene. Germline lookup yields CDR1 SGHTA and CDR2 FQGNSA. The V and J ends lost 1 base and 4 bases respectively, with 10 bases between them. This CDR3 comprises 14 residues. The CDR3 DNA is TGTGCCAGCAGCTTAGAGGCAGACTCCTATGGCTACACCTTC. This codes for CASSLEADSYGYTF.

The chain recombines TRBV15 with TRBJ2-2; 7 bases line up with TRBD1. The CDR3 is 16 amino acids. Germline assignment: CDR1 LNHNV and CDR2 YYDKDF (reference sequence). J lost 6 bases, V lost 1 base, and 8 bases had no gene match. CDR3 region: CATSRATYRGPGELFF. The DNA for the CDR3 is TGTGCCACCAGCAGAGCCACCTACAGGGGCCCCGGGGAGCTGTTTTTT.

The J gene is TRBJ2-1, the V gene TRBV7-2; 7 bases align to TRBD2. The CDR3 totals 16 residues. In germline, CDR1 is SGHTA, CDR2 FQGNSA. The V and J ends lost 1 base and 3 bases, in that order; junction bases with no gene match: 6. CDR3 amino acids: CASSLVISGHYNEQFF. The DNA of the CDR3 is TGTGCCAGCAGCTTAGTTATTAGCGGGCACTACAATGAGCAGTTCTTC.

V usage is TRBV29-1 and J usage is TRBJ2-3; 7 nucleotides match TRBD2. Trimming at V came to 1 base and at J to 1 base, leaving 8 bases not matched to a gene. Germline V gene sequence: CDR1 SQVTM, CDR2 ANQGSEA. The CDR3 totals 16 residues. CDR3 sequence (DNA): TGCAGCGTTGAAGCGGGGGGAGGTCGCCGCACAGATACGCAGTATTTT. This encodes CSVEAGGGRRTDTQYF.

J is TRBJ1-1 and V is TRBV20-1, with D maybe TRBD1 (5 bases). The CDR3 extends over 13 amino acids. The ends were cut back, 2 bases at V and 0 bases at J, with 7 bases in the middle. Germline V gene data show CDR1 as DFQATT and CDR2 as SNEGSKA (reference sequence). Written as DNA, the CDR3 is TGCAGTGCTAGAAGACAGTTGAACACTGAAGCTTTCTTT. As protein: CSARRQLNTEAFF.

This chain's CDR3 is CASSLARGGNTDTQYF. CDR3 coding DNA: TGTGCCAGCAGCCTAGCTCGCGGGGGGAACACAGATACGCAGTATTTT. This rearrangement joins TRBV11-2 to TRBJ2-3; 8 bases agree with TRBD2. The V gene's germline CDR1 is SGHAT and CDR2 FQNNGV. V gave up 5 bases and J gave up 2 bases; unmatched junction bases: 9. This CDR3 is built from 16 residues.

This clonotype showed up just a few times. The chain couples TRBV6-2 or TRBV6-3 to TRBJ1-1; TRBD1 matches at 8 bases. CDR1 and CDR2 from the germline V gene are MNHEY and SVGEGT. V shed 5 bases and J 0 bases; nucleotides not matched to a gene: 14. The length of the CDR3 is 18 residues. The CDR3 spells CASSEEPGGLLMNTEAFF. In DNA, the CDR3 is TGTGCCAGCAGTGAAGAGCCAGGGGGCTTATTAATGAACACTGAAGCTTTCTTT.

In its sample, this clonotype was seen a few times. The chain has TRBV7-9 and TRBJ2-7, with D hard to call. The CDR3 extends over 16 amino acids. V gave up 5 bases and J gave up 2 bases, with 19 bases separating them. CDR1 is SEHNR and CDR2 is FQNEAQ in the germline V gene (reference sequence). CDR3 amino acids: CASSPPVGPITYEQYF. CDR3 coding DNA: TGTGCCAGCAGCCCCCCCGTAGGGCCGATAACCTACGAGCAGTACTTC.

This clonotype showed up many times. V and J are TRBV3-1 and TRBJ1-2; 8 bases map to TRBD1. Germline V lookup: CDR1 LGHDT, CDR2 YNNKEL (reference sequence). Trimming at V came to 0 bases and at J to 3 bases, leaving 3 bases not matched to a gene. The CDR3 extends over 15 amino acids. The CDR3 nucleotides are TGTGCCAGCAGCCAAGAAGCAGGGGGCGACTATGGCTACACCTTC. Translation gives CASSQEAGGDYGYTF.

On this clonotype itself: A single base is all that separates this from a far larger clone, so a read error is likely. V gene TRBV6-2 or TRBV6-3 combines with J gene TRBJ1-2; 7 bases are a match to TRBD1. CDR1 and CDR2 from the germline V gene are MNHEY and SVGEGT. CDR3 length equals 15 residues. The junction had 10 bases not matched to a gene; V was cut back by 6 bases and J by 3 bases. As DNA, the CDR3 is TGTGCCAGCAGGCTAACAGGGGCGGGGTACTATGGCTACACCTTC. The encoded protein is CASRLTGAGYYGYTF.

This clonotype was counted at least ten times. This chain joins TRBV24-1 and TRBJ1-2; D is unclear. Germline lookup yields CDR1 KGHDR and CDR2 SFDVKD. V gave up 3 bases and J gave up 3 bases, with 1 base separating them. The CDR3 sequence is 11 residues long. The CDR3: CATSDHYGYTF. CDR3 DNA: TGTGCCACCAGTGATCACTATGGCTACACCTTC.

The chain uses TRBV7-9 and TRBJ2-7, with 10 bases matching TRBD1. The germline CDR1 and CDR2 sequences are SEHNR and FQNEAQ (reference sequence). CDR3 length: 17 residues. The J segment lost 3 bases and the V segment lost 5 bases, leaving 13 bases of the junction unmatched. As DNA, the CDR3 is TGTGCCAGCAGCGCCGGGGGGGGACAGGGGACTCTCTACGAGCAGTACTTC. Residues: CASSAGGGQGTLYEQYF.

In its sample, this clonotype was seen a few times. V gene TRBV14 combines with J gene TRBJ2-5; 9 bases line up with TRBD2. Germline V gene lookup returns CDR1 SGHDN and CDR2 FVKESK. Unmatched junction bases numbered 12, after V lost 5 bases and J lost 5 bases. The CDR3 is 16 residues long. In DNA form, the CDR3 reads TGTGCCAGCAGCTCAAATATAGGACTAGCGAGGGAGACCCAGTACTTC. Its translation: CASSSNIGLARETQYF.

Ten or more counts support this clonotype. The genes are TRBV28 and TRBJ2-5; maybe TRBD1 (6 bases). The CDR3 covers 16 residues. Germline V gene sequence: CDR1 MDHEN, CDR2 SYDVKM. The ends were cut back, 5 bases at V and 1 base at J, with 17 bases in the middle. The CDR3 here is CASSPTPGGFQETQYF. The CDR3 nucleotides read TGTGCCAGCAGTCCCACCCCTGGGGGCTTCCAAGAGACCCAGTACTTC.

CDR3 loop: CASSEGQANYGYTF. The CDR3 coding sequence is TGTGCCAGCAGCGAAGGACAGGCTAACTATGGCTACACCTTC. This chain uses TRBV5-6 with TRBJ1-2; 7 nucleotides align to TRBD1. Trimming removed 4 bases from V and 0 bases from J; junction bases left unmatched: 3. Germline-derived CDR1 and CDR2 are SGHDT and YYEEEE. The CDR3 extends over 14 amino acids.

This clonotype came up a few times. The chain recombines TRBV12-5 with TRBJ1-5; D call uncertain. V gave up 3 bases and J gave up 3 bases, with 6 bases separating them. The germline CDR1 and CDR2 sequences are LGHNT and FRNRAP. This CDR3 has 13 amino acids. CDR3 coding DNA: TGTGCTAGTGGTTTATACCTCAATCAGCCCCAGCATTTT. This codes for CASGLYLNQPQHF.

In its sample, this clonotype was seen many times. V is TRBV28 and J is TRBJ1-2; the D gene is possibly TRBD1 (6 bases). This CDR3 has 13 amino acids. CDR1 and CDR2 (germline): MDHEN, SYDVKM. V lost 8 bases to trimming and J lost 2 bases, with 12 bases between them. CDR3 sequence: CASGGGANYGYTF. In DNA form, the CDR3 reads TGTGCCAGCGGGGGGGGGGCGAACTATGGCTACACCTTC.

The V gene is TRBV11-3, the J gene TRBJ2-1; perhaps TRBD1 as D (6 bases). The germline V gene encodes CDR1 SGHNT and CDR2 YENEEA. The CDR3 has 12 amino acids. Trimming left V 4 bases short and J 9 bases short, with 10 bases between. For the CDR3, the DNA is TGTGCCAGCAGCTCGGACAGCAGTGAGCAGTTCTTC. Residues: CASSSDSSEQFF.

The chain is built from TRBV5-1 and TRBJ2-7, with 8 positions matching TRBD1. Per the germline V gene, CDR1 is SGHRS and CDR2 is YFSETQ. With V trimmed by 4 bases and J by 3 bases, 12 bases remained unmatched. The CDR3 spans 16 residues. Written as DNA, the CDR3 is TGCGCCAGCAGCCGAACCTTCGACAGGGGCTACTACGAGCAGTACTTC. It encodes CASSRTFDRGYYEQYF.

The sample holds a few counts of this clonotype. This chain links TRBV6-1 with TRBJ1-5; D is ambiguous. This CDR3 region has 13 residues. CDR1 MNHNS and CDR2 SASEGT come from the germline V gene. Trimming left V 8 bases short and J 0 bases short, with 8 bases between. CDR3 nucleotides: TGTGCCAGCGCCCGACATAGCAATCAGCCCCAGCATTTT. Its protein product is CASARHSNQPQHF.

A few counts support this clonotype. Relative to the germline gene, one junction end is altered; a read error may explain this. V and J are TRBV14 and TRBJ1-4; D not certain. The CDR3 has 9 residues. The germline V gene encodes CDR1 SGHDN and CDR2 FVKESK. CDR3 nucleotides: TGTGCCAGCAGCCTCGACGGGCCTTTT. As protein: CASSLDGPF.

This chain uses TRBV28 with TRBJ2-3; possibly TRBD2 for D (5 bases). Trimming shortened V by 5 bases and J by 3 bases, and 21 bases separated the two germline ends. Germline assignment: CDR1 MDHEN and CDR2 SYDVKM. This CDR3 spans 17 amino acids. CDR3 in DNA: TGTGCCAGCAGTCCCCTGGATGTAGTAGCGCCAACAGATACGCAGTATTTT. It is translated as CASSPLDVVAPTDTQYF.

The sample holds a few counts of this clonotype. The CDR3 reads CASRPDRGRETQYF. In nucleotides, the CDR3 is TGTGCCAGCAGGCCGGACAGGGGGCGGGAGACCCAGTACTTC. This rearrangement joins TRBV27 to TRBJ2-5; the match to TRBD1 covers 11 bases. V lost 6 bases, J lost 5 bases, and 5 bases stayed unmatched. The CDR3 spans 14 residues. Germline lookup yields CDR1 MNHEY and CDR2 SMNVEV (reference sequence).

This clonotype has a handful of counts. The rearrangement joins TRBV12-3 or TRBV12-4 to TRBJ2-3, with 14 nucleotides matching TRBD2. There are 19 residues in the CDR3. V shed 6 bases, J shed 2 bases, and the junction held 13 bases outside the gene matches. CDR3 sequence (DNA): TGTGCCAGCAGACCCGACACCTGGACTAGCGGGAGGTTCACAGATACGCAGTATTTT. It codes for CASRPDTWTSGRFTDTQYF.

This clonotype was observed many times. Mismatch with germline at one junction end may stem from a read error. The rearrangement uses TRBV12-3 or TRBV12-4 and TRBJ2-5; no firm D call. The CDR3 runs 14 residues. This chain's CDR3 is CASRLAGPQETQYF. In nucleotides, the CDR3 is TGTGCCAGCAGGTTAGCAGGTCCGCAAGAGACCCAGTACTTC.

Regarding this clonotype: Just one base apart from a much larger clone, this may be a read error. The rearrangement links TRBV6-2 or TRBV6-3 to TRBJ1-5; a weak D match, TRBD1 (5 bases). This CDR3 is built from 17 residues. Germline CDR1 reads MNHEY; CDR2 reads SVGEGT. The CDR3 coding sequence is TGTGCCTGCAGTTACTCAGCGCGGGGCGTCAGCAATCAGCCCCAGCATTTT. Protein sequence: CACSYSARGVSNQPQHF.

V gene TRBV27 combines with J gene TRBJ2-3; TRBD2 aligns across 11 bases. J was trimmed by 3 bases and V by 8 bases; bases with no gene match: 16. There are 18 residues in the CDR3. CDR1 is MNHEY, CDR2 SMNVEV, per germline (reference sequence). CDR3 sequence: CASHSGGAGPFLTDTQYF. The CDR3 DNA follows: TGTGCCAGCCATAGCGGGGGGGCCGGACCCTTTTTGACAGATACGCAGTATTTT.

This clonotype was seen many times. The chain carries TRBV28 and TRBJ1-2; 12 bases align to TRBD1. Unmatched junction bases numbered 3, after V lost 5 bases and J lost 5 bases. From germline, CDR1 is MDHEN and CDR2 SYDVKM. This CDR3 contains 14 residues. As DNA, the CDR3 is TGTGCCAGCAGTGGGACAGGGGGCATGTATGGCTACACCTTC. Protein product: CASSGTGGMYGYTF.

This clonotype occurred many times. CDR3 DNA: TGTGCCAGCTCCGACGGGGGGGTAGGCGGCTACACCTTC. This gives the protein CASSDGGVGGYTF. The chain employs TRBV27 and TRBJ1-2, with a possible D match to TRBD1 (5 bases). Germline V gene lookup returns CDR1 MNHEY and CDR2 SMNVEV (reference sequence). This CDR3 has 13 amino acids. The V and J ends lost 8 bases and 8 bases respectively, with 18 bases between them.